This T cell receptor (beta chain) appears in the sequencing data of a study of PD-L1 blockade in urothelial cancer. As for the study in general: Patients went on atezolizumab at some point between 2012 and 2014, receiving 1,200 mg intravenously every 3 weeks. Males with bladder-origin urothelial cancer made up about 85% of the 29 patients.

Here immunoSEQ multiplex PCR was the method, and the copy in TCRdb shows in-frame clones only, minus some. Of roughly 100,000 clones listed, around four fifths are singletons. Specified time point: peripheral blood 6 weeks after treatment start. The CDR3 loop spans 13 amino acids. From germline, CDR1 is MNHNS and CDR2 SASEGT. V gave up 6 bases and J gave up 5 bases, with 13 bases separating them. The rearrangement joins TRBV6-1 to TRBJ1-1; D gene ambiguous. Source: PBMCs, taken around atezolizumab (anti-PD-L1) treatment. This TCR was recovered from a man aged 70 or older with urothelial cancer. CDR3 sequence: CASSPVRGTEAFF. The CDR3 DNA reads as TGTGCCAGCAGCCCGGTGAGAGGGACTGAAGCTTTCTTT.